This passage covers 3 T cell receptor beta chains from one sample sequenced in a study of blood T cell repertoires in COVID-19. TCRdb's table, derived via immunoSEQ multiplex PCR, lists solely in-frame clones and lacks some. The sample includes approximately 240,000 clones, 80% to 95% of them seen just once. Sequenced input: PBMCs or T cells enriched from blood (not recorded which). Every receptor here comes from a woman under 30 who had recovered from COVID-19.

The V and J genes are TRBV7-2 and TRBJ2-3, with D perhaps matching TRBD1 (5 bases). CDR1 and CDR2 from the germline V gene are SGHTA and FQGNSA. This CDR3 comprises 13 residues. The ends were cut back, 4 bases at V and 11 bases at J, with 16 bases in the middle. This CDR3 reads CASSSHRSRVQYF. The CDR3 bases are TGTGCCAGCAGCTCCCACAGGTCAAGAGTGCAGTATTTT.

V gene TRBV2 combines with J gene TRBJ1-1; D uncertain. From germline, CDR1 is SNHLY and CDR2 FYNNEI. V was trimmed by 6 bases and J by 11 bases, leaving 13 bases between them. The CDR3 covers 11 residues. This CDR3 reads CASRQEAPAFF. The CDR3 DNA reads TGTGCCAGCAGGCAGGAGGCCCCGGCTTTCTTT.

This chain connects TRBV18 to TRBJ2-1; TRBD1 matches at 10 bases. Germline assignment: CDR1 KGHSH and CDR2 LQKENI. V lost 3 bases, J lost 1 base, and 6 bases stayed unmatched. The CDR3 is 17 residues long. CDR3 amino acids: CASSPRTGQGSYNEQFF. In nucleotides, the CDR3 is TGTGCCAGCTCACCCCGAACGGGACAGGGGTCCTACAATGAGCAGTTCTTC.